This passage covers 23 T cell receptor beta chains from one sample sequenced in a study of blood T cell repertoires in COVID-19. Some clones are missing from TCRdb's copy, which holds only in-frame ones; the method was immunoSEQ multiplex PCR. The sample consists of about 150,000 clones, approximately 83% of them appearing once. Sequencing was performed on peripheral blood. The receptors were sampled from an older woman with acute or convalescent COVID-19.

The V gene is TRBV6-5, the J gene TRBJ1-1; no definite D call. Trimming shortened V by 9 bases and J by 8 bases, and 19 bases separated the two germline ends. Germline CDR1 and CDR2: MNHEY and SVGAGI. CDR3 length equals 13 residues. CDR3 DNA: TGTGCCAGGTCACTTACCCAAGCGGCCGAAGCTTTCTTT. Residues: CARSLTQAAEAFF.

Concerning this clone itself: The same CDR3 also results from other DNA sequences found in this sample. The CDR3 DNA follows: TGCGCCAGCAGCCCTGGGACAGAGTACAATGAGCAGTTCTTC. Residues: CASSPGTEYNEQFF. The chain links TRBV5-1 to TRBJ2-1; 7 bases are a match to TRBD1. Germline CDR1 is SGHRS and CDR2 is YFSETQ. The CDR3 has 14 residues. The trim removed 4 bases at V and 4 bases at J, leaving 5 bases unmatched.

The chain employs TRBV7-3 and TRBJ1-6; 7 bases line up with TRBD1. The CDR3 totals 16 residues. V gave up 1 base and J gave up 4 bases; unmatched junction bases: 4. CDR1 is SGHTA and CDR2 is FQGTGA in the germline V gene. The CDR3 here is CASSLMAGGYNSPLHF. Written as DNA, the CDR3 is TGTGCCAGCAGCTTAATGGCAGGGGGTTATAATTCACCCCTCCACTTT. The variable domain in full, with the rest retrieved from reference TRBV7-3 and TRBJ1-6, is GAGVSQTPSNKVTEKGKYVELRCDPISGHTALYWYRQSLGQGPEFLIYFQGTGAADDSGLPNDRFFAVRPEGSVSTLKIQRTERGDSAVYLCASSLMAGGYNSPLHFGNGTRLTVT.

The chain carries TRBV28 and TRBJ1-2; D is perhaps TRBD1 (5 bases). Between the trimmed V and J ends, which lost 2 bases and 7 bases, there was a span of 17 bases. The CDR3 is made up of 15 amino acids. The V gene's germline CDR1 is MDHEN and CDR2 SYDVKM. Written as DNA, the CDR3 is TGTGCCAGCAGTTTAAGGCAGGGCGTCCGGACTGGCTACACCTTC. Encoded protein: CASSLRQGVRTGYTF.

This clone is a singleton in its sample. The chain links TRBV18 to TRBJ1-1, with unresolved D. The CDR3 is 12 residues long. V gave up 6 bases and J gave up 6 bases, with 11 bases separating them. Germline V CDR1 and CDR2: KGHSH, LQKENI. The CDR3 loop reads CASSPRHAEAFF. CDR3 DNA: TGTGCCAGCTCCCCGCGACATGCTGAAGCTTTCTTT. Full variable domain (missing parts from reference TRBV18 and TRBJ1-1): NAGVMQNPRHLVRRRGQEARLRCSPMKGHSHVYWYRQLPEEGLKFMVYLQKENIIDESGMPKERFSAEFPKEGPSILRIQQVVRGDSAAYFCASSPRHAEAFFGQGTRLTVV.

The chain combines TRBV11-2 with TRBJ2-7, with D unclear. The CDR3 loop spans 11 amino acids. V lost 4 bases and J lost 6, with 7 bases in between. Germline-derived CDR1 and CDR2 are SGHAT and FQNNGV. This CDR3 reads CASSSFLEQYF. For the CDR3, the DNA is TGTGCCAGCAGCTCCTTCCTCGAGCAGTACTTC.

The CDR3 sequence is CAISAVTGFGTDTQYF. In DNA, the CDR3 is TGTGCCATCAGCGCCGTGACAGGGTTTGGCACAGATACGCAGTATTTT. The chain combines TRBV10-3 with TRBJ2-3; 7 bases match TRBD1. Losses at the gene ends were 6 bases for V and 1 base for J; bases not matched to a gene: 10. This CDR3 region has 16 residues. The germline V gene encodes CDR1 ENHRY and CDR2 SYGVKD.

V usage is TRBV6-5 and J usage is TRBJ1-4, with TRBD1 identical over 10 bases. Unmatched junction bases numbered 9, after V lost 7 bases and J lost 7 bases. CDR1 and CDR2 from the germline V gene are MNHEY and SVGAGI. The CDR3 runs 15 residues. CDR3: CASKETGGPAEKLFF. The CDR3 region has the DNA TGTGCCAGCAAAGAGACAGGGGGCCCCGCTGAAAAACTGTTTTTT.

This chain links TRBV2 with TRBJ2-2; 7 bases are shared with TRBD1. The CDR3 covers 16 residues. Germline V lookup: CDR1 SNHLY, CDR2 FYNNEI. Losses at the gene ends were 5 bases for V and 1 base for J; bases not matched to a gene: 7. The CDR3 DNA reads TGTGCCAGCAGTCTCTCCGGGACAGTGAACACCGGGGAGCTGTTTTTT. It translates to CASSLSGTVNTGELFF.

The chain uses TRBV19 and TRBJ1-5, with TRBD1 matching 8 bases. After removal of 8 bases from V and 1 base from J, the junction contained 7 bases not matched to a gene. Germline V gene data show CDR1 as LNHDA and CDR2 as SQIVND (reference sequence). CDR3 length equals 15 residues. CDR3 residues: CASRGTGLSNQPQHF. The CDR3 DNA reads as TGTGCCAGTCGGGGGACAGGACTAAGCAATCAGCCCCAGCATTTT.

This clone was observed a few times. The V and J genes are TRBV6-6 and TRBJ1-2; D possibly corresponds to TRBD1 (6 bases). The ends were cut back, 6 bases at V and 7 bases at J, with 24 bases in the middle. Per germline, CDR1 MNHNY and CDR2 SVGAGI (reference sequence). This CDR3 spans 16 amino acids. CDR3 in amino acids: CASRLRDTSKLRGYTF. The CDR3 DNA is TGTGCCAGCAGACTCCGGGACACCTCCAAACTCCGTGGCTACACCTTC.

This clone has a handful of counts. Here the CDR3 DNA reads TGCGCCAGCAGTGAATTCGGAGATCAGCCCCAGCATTTT. This encodes CASSEFGDQPQHF. The rearrangement uses TRBV10-1 and TRBJ1-5; D remains unclear. The germline V gene encodes CDR1 WNHNN and CDR2 SYGVQD (reference sequence). V lost 3 bases to trimming and J lost 5 bases, with 8 bases between them. There are 13 residues in the CDR3.

The chain links TRBV6-1 to TRBJ1-2; 9 bases fit TRBD1. The CDR3 has 15 residues. Germline lookup yields CDR1 MNHNS and CDR2 SASEGT. J lost 2 bases, V lost 1 base, and 2 bases had no gene match. This chain's CDR3 is CASSEGGTGNYGYTF. The CDR3 DNA follows: TGTGCCAGCAGTGAAGGGGGGACAGGGAACTATGGCTACACCTTC.

The chain recombines TRBV5-6 with TRBJ2-7; no definite D call. The CDR3 is 14 residues long. The germline gives CDR1 SGHDT, CDR2 YYEEEE. Between the trimmed V and J ends, which lost 0 bases and 1 base, there was a span of 8 bases. The CDR3 nucleotides read TGTGCCAGCAGCTTGGGCCACGGGTCCTACGAGCAGTACTTC. Its protein product is CASSLGHGSYEQYF.

The V and J genes are TRBV7-2 and TRBJ1-5, with TRBD1 identical over 10 bases. Trimming at V came to 1 base and at J to 3 bases, leaving 3 bases not matched to a gene. Germline values: CDR1 SGHTA, CDR2 FQGNSA. The CDR3 length is 16 residues. The CDR3 bases are TGTGCCAGCAGCTTAGGGACAGGGGGTTTCAATCAGCCCCAGCATTTT. Translated: CASSLGTGGFNQPQHF.

The J gene is TRBJ1-2, the V gene TRBV14; D not certain. There are 12 residues in the CDR3. Germline assignment: CDR1 SGHDN and CDR2 FVKESK. Between the trimmed V and J ends, which lost 2 bases and 2 bases, there was a span of 3 bases. The CDR3 reads CASSQQNYGYTF. CDR3 DNA sequence: TGTGCCAGCAGCCAACAGAACTATGGCTACACCTTC.

The gene calls are TRBV4-1 and TRBJ2-1, with TRBD2 matching over 7 bases. Trimming took 1 base from V and 6 from J; bases not matched to a gene: 9. Germline CDR1 and CDR2: MGHRA and YSYEKL. The CDR3 consists of 16 residues. For the CDR3, the DNA is TGCGCCAGCAGCCAAGCCTCAGTGACTAGCTTCAATGAGCAGTTCTTC. Encoded protein: CASSQASVTSFNEQFF.

This chain joins TRBV25-1 and TRBJ1-1, with 8 positions matching TRBD1. Germline CDR1 reads MGHDK; CDR2 reads SYGVNS. V lost 3 bases and J lost 1; bases outside the gene matches: 1. CDR3 size: 14 residues. Here the CDR3 DNA reads TGTGCCAGCAGTGATCAGGGGGCGAACACTGAAGCTTTCTTT. It specifies CASSDQGANTEAFF.

The rearrangement uses TRBV3-1 (or the pseudogene TRBV3-2) and TRBJ2-1, with 9 bases lining up with TRBD1. The V and J ends lost 4 bases and 5 bases, in that order; junction bases with no gene match: 3. This CDR3 is built from 14 residues. The germline V gene encodes CDR1 LGHDT and CDR2 YNNKEL (reference sequence). DNA of the CDR3: TGTGCCAGCAGCCCCGGACAGGGGCACAATGAGCAGTTCTTC. This translates into CASSPGQGHNEQFF.

The chain joins TRBV5-1 to TRBJ2-2, with D uncertain. This CDR3 region has 14 residues. Germline CDR1 reads SGHRS; CDR2 reads YFSETQ. V was clipped by 0 bases and J by 1 base, with 4 bases between them. CDR3 sequence: CASSLALNTGELFF. The CDR3 DNA reads as TGCGCCAGCAGCTTGGCGTTGAACACCGGGGAGCTGTTTTTT.

Here the CDR3 reads CASSQSYEGLPFYGYTF. The CDR3 bases are TGCGCCAGCAGCCAATCCTATGAGGGTCTTCCCTTCTATGGCTACACCTTC. The chain recombines TRBV4-1 with TRBJ1-2; D not resolved. The CDR3 extends over 17 amino acids. The germline V gene has CDR1 MGHRA and CDR2 YSYEKL. Trimming shortened V by 2 bases and J by 4 bases, and 20 bases separated the two germline ends.

This clone has just a few counts. This chain joins TRBV7-2 and TRBJ1-3; D unclear. CDR3 length equals 16 residues. Germline lookup yields CDR1 SGHTA and CDR2 FQGNSA. The ends were cut back, 2 bases at V and 2 bases at J, with 13 bases in the middle. The CDR3 DNA reads as TGTGCCAGCAGCTTACAGGCAGACAATGCTGGAAACACCATATATTTT. It is translated as CASSLQADNAGNTIYF. Complete variable domain (other parts from reference TRBV7-2 and TRBJ1-3): GAGVSQSPSNKVTEKGKDVELRCDPISGHTALYWYRQSLGQGLEFLIYFQGNSAPDKSGLPSDRFSAERTGGSVSTLTIQRTQQEDSAVYLCASSLQADNAGNTIYFGEGSWLTVV.

This chain connects TRBV30 to TRBJ2-3, with 12 bases lining up with TRBD2. Trimming cost V 5 bases and J 6 bases; bases outside gene matches: 6. The CDR3 consists of 14 residues. Germline CDR1 is GTSNPN and CDR2 is SVGIG (reference sequence). The CDR3 coding sequence is TGTGCCTGGCTAGCGGGGGGGCCGGTTGATACGCAGTATTTT. This sequence encodes CAWLAGGPVDTQYF. Drawing the rest from reference TRBV30 and TRBJ2-3, the complete variable domain is SQTIHQWPATLVQPVGSPLSLECTVEGTSNPNLYWYRQAAGRGLQLLFYSVGIGQISSEVPQNLSASRPQDRQFILSSKKLLLSDSGFYLCAWLAGGPVDTQYFGPGTRLTVL.